This note documents a single TCR beta chain sequence. This sample is part of a study of blood T cell repertoires in COVID-19. Study-level background: T cells, B-cell-depleted T cells, or PBMCs supplied cDNA or gDNA.

CDR1 is MNHEY and CDR2 is SMNVEV in the germline V gene (reference sequence). V shed 6 bases and J 4 bases; nucleotides not matched to a gene: 5. The CDR3 runs to 14 residues. As originally analysed: The authors estimated nucleated cell counts from reference gene primer amplification. Here immunoSEQ multiplex PCR was the method, and the copy in TCRdb shows in-frame clones only, minus some. V and J calls and clone size are given by that table; D and trimming were obtained from the DNA. Here the sample spans more than 90,000 clones, roughly 85% being singletons. This sequence was found in an older woman with COVID-19, enrolled during active disease. This chain joins TRBV27 and TRBJ1-4; TRBD1 agrees at 7 bases. The sequencing input was peripheral blood. CDR3 amino acids: CASSRTGDNEKLFF. The CDR3 region has the DNA TGTGCCAGCAGCCGTACAGGGGATAATGAAAAACTGTTTTTT.